The next 13 T cell receptor beta chains were all read from a single sample in a study of blood T cells in healthy people across ages. Through a sample-barcoded 5' primer and a J-beta primer mix, a second PCR was run for about 6 to 12 cycles. TCRdb fed the 5' RACE reads into MiXCR, producing one record per CDR3 protein. The sample lists 1.5 million to 2 million distinct CDR3 sequences, 28% occurring once. Source material: blood. These TCRs come from a woman in her thirties in good health.

This clonotype occurred a few times. CDR3 DNA sequence: TGTGCCAGCTCACCATACGTGACTAACTCCTACGAGCAGTACTTC. Encoded protein: CASSPYVTNSYEQYF. V is TRBV18 and J is TRBJ2-7, with a possible D match to TRBD2 (5 bases). V lost 2 bases and J 0 bases, leaving 11 bases between the germline ends. The CDR3 is 15 amino acids. CDR1 is KGHSH, CDR2 LQKENI, per germline.

Only one count was recorded for this clonotype. The chain couples TRBV27 to TRBJ2-2, with 11 nucleotides matching TRBD2. Germline V gene lookup returns CDR1 MNHEY and CDR2 SMNVEV (reference sequence). The CDR3 sequence is 18 residues long. Trimming took 8 bases from V and 6 from J; bases not matched to a gene: 17. CDR3 protein: CASVSLAGGPRGSGELFF. CDR3 sequence (DNA): TGTGCCAGCGTGAGCCTAGCGGGGGGCCCGCGGGGGTCCGGGGAGCTGTTTTTT.

The chain recombines TRBV28 with TRBJ2-4; D is ambiguous. Germline V gives CDR1 MDHEN, CDR2 SYDVKM. V was trimmed by 5 bases and J by 15 bases, leaving 20 bases between them. This CDR3 is built from 13 residues. CDR3 amino acids: CASSNTVWVSGYF. The CDR3 nucleotides are TGTGCCAGCAGTAACACGGTGTGGGTTTCGGGGTACTTC.

V and J are TRBV9 and TRBJ2-1; D unresolved. The CDR3 is 15 amino acids. The ends were cut back, 0 bases at V and 6 bases at J, with 13 bases in the middle. The V gene's germline CDR1 is SGDLS and CDR2 YYNGEE. The DNA of the CDR3 is TGTGCCAGCAGCGTAGACCCTCTGGGATTCAATGAGCAGTTCTTC. Translating it yields CASSVDPLGFNEQFF.

The chain carries TRBV6-2 or TRBV6-3 and TRBJ2-3, with TRBD2 identical over 7 bases. The CDR3 is 13 residues long. In germline, CDR1 is MNHEY, CDR2 SVGEGT. V shed 11 bases, J shed 1 base, and the junction held 6 bases outside the gene matches. The CDR3 region is CACRLAGTDTQYF. CDR3 sequence (DNA): TGTGCCTGCCGACTAGCTGGCACAGATACGCAGTATTTT.

The table lists this clonotype with a few counts. The chain joins TRBV28 to TRBJ1-5; tentative D call: TRBD1 (6 bases). V was shortened by 2 bases and J by 8 bases, with 16 bases between the two germline ends. From germline, CDR1 is MDHEN and CDR2 SYDVKM. This CDR3 spans 15 amino acids. The CDR3 DNA is TGTGCCAGCAGTTTACCCGGGGGGCGGAATAAGCCCCAGCATTTT. It yields the protein CASSLPGGRNKPQHF.

This clonotype appeared many times. The V call is TRBV7-9, the J call TRBJ1-2; no firm D call. From germline, CDR1 is SEHNR and CDR2 FQNEAQ (reference sequence). The ends were cut back, 2 bases at V and 6 bases at J, with 10 bases in the middle. The CDR3 length is 13 residues. Written as DNA, the CDR3 is TGTGCCAGCAGCTTATCGCCACGTGATGGCTACACCTTC. As protein: CASSLSPRDGYTF.

The CDR3 loop reads CASRGSSGYTF. CDR3 in DNA: TGTGCCAGCAGGGGTAGTAGTGGCTACACCTTC. The rearrangement links TRBV25-1 to TRBJ1-2; D is unclear. This CDR3 is built from 11 residues. Germline assignment: CDR1 MGHDK and CDR2 SYGVNS. The germline V and J ends were trimmed by 6 bases and 7 bases, with 9 bases remaining between them.

There are many counts of this clonotype. J is TRBJ1-2 and V is TRBV5-5, with TRBD1 identical over 9 bases. CDR1 is SGHKS and CDR2 is YYEKEE in the germline V gene (reference sequence). The CDR3 spans 16 residues. V lost 4 bases and J lost 4; bases outside the gene matches: 11. CDR3 in amino acids: CASSPLSQGARYGYTF. The CDR3 DNA reads TGTGCCAGCAGCCCGTTATCACAGGGGGCCCGCTATGGCTACACCTTC. Full variable domain (outside the CDR3, taken from reference TRBV5-5 and TRBJ1-2): DAGVTQSPTHLIKTRGQQVTLRCSPISGHKSVSWYQQVLGQGPQFIFQYYEKEERGRGNFPDRFSARQFPNYSSELNVNALLLGDSALYLCASSPLSQGARYGYTFGSGTRLTVV.

This clonotype was detected only a few times. As DNA, the CDR3 is TGTGCCAGCAGCTCATCCTCCTTTGTGGGGACTAGCGGGAACAATGAGCAGTTCTTC. It specifies CASSSSSFVGTSGNNEQFF. The chain has TRBV11-2 and TRBJ2-1; 13 nucleotides line up with TRBD2. Germline CDR1 reads SGHAT; CDR2 reads FQNNGV. V lost 4 bases to trimming and J lost 5 bases; unmatched junction nucleotides: 14. The CDR3 has 19 residues. Full variable domain (rest looked up from reference TRBV11-2 and TRBJ2-1): EAGVAQSPRYKIIEKRQSVAFWCNPISGHATLYWYQQILGQGPKLLIQFQNNGVVDDSQLPKDRFSAERLKGVDSTLKIQPAKLEDSAVYLCASSSSSFVGTSGNNEQFFGPGTRLTVL.

This clonotype was seen a handful of times. CDR3 region: CSAQRGGTQYF. CDR3 nucleotide sequence: TGCAGTGCCCAGAGGGGGGGGACCCAGTACTTC. The chain joins TRBV20-1 to TRBJ2-5; possible D gene TRBD2, 7 bases. The CDR3 has 11 amino acids. Germline CDR1 is DFQATT and CDR2 is SNEGSKA (reference sequence). Trimming took 6 bases from V and 7 from J, leaving 12 bases between them.

This clonotype occurred a few times. The genes are TRBV9 and TRBJ1-6; D not resolved. There are 15 residues in the CDR3. The V end lost 0 bases, the J end lost 8 bases, and 12 bases lay between the germline ends. From germline, CDR1 is SGDLS and CDR2 YYNGEE. CDR3 loop: CASSVGPPRDSPLHF. The CDR3 coding sequence is TGTGCCAGCAGCGTAGGTCCCCCAAGGGATTCACCCCTCCACTTT.

This rearrangement joins TRBV14 to TRBJ2-2, with 7 bases fitting TRBD1. Germline V gene sequence: CDR1 SGHDN, CDR2 FVKESK. V shed 3 bases and J 4 bases; nucleotides not matched to a gene: 5. The length of the CDR3 is 15 residues. The CDR3 loop reads CASSQVTGPTGELFF. CDR3 nucleotide sequence: TGTGCCAGCAGCCAGGTGACAGGGCCCACCGGGGAGCTGTTTTTT.